This T cell receptor (beta chain) was recovered during a study of OX40 agonist ivuxolimab in advanced cancers. Whole-study context: The dose-escalation cohort had hepatocellular carcinoma, melanoma, renal cell or head and neck cancer. Regarding the study as a whole: Patients who responded partially at 0.1-3.0 mg/kg showed clonal expansion ranking among the lowest. The specificity for antigen of the expanded peripheral T cells was not determined.

This CDR3 has 14 amino acids. The germline V gene encodes CDR1 MGHRA and CDR2 YSYEKL. J was trimmed by 5 bases and V by 4 bases; bases with no gene match: 5. Concerning this clone: Its target is not known.

Data came from immunoSEQ multiplex PCR; TCRdb stores just in-frame clones and leaves some out. The data hold fewer than 75,000 clones, with approximately 88% observed a single time. The sample in question was CD4+ or CD8+ T cells sorted from blood, obtained in a trial of the OX40 agonist ivuxolimab. This TCR was sampled from an adult with an advanced solid tumor such as melanoma, head and neck, liver or kidney cancer. V usage is TRBV4-1 and J usage is TRBJ1-1; TRBD1 matches at 9 bases. This chain's CDR3 is CASSRDRGETEAFF. The CDR3 bases are TGCGCCAGCAGCCGAGACAGGGGGGAAACTGAAGCTTTCTTT.